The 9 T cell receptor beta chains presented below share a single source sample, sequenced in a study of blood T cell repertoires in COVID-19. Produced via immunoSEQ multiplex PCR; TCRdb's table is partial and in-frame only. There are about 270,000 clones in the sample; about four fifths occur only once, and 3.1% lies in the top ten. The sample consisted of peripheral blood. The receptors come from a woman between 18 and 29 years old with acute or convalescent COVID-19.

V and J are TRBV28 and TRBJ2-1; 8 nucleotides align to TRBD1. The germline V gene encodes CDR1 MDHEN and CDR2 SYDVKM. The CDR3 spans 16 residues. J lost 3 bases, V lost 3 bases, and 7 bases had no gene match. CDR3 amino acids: CASSFLLGQGYNEQFF. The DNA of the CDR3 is TGTGCCAGCAGTTTTTTACTAGGACAGGGCTACAATGAGCAGTTCTTC.

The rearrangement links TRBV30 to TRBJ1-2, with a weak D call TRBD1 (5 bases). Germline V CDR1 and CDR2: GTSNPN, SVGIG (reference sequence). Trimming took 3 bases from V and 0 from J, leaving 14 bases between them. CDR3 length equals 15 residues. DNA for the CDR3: TGTGCCTGGAGCCGGAGGGACGGTCCTAACTATGGCTACACCTTC. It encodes CAWSRRDGPNYGYTF.

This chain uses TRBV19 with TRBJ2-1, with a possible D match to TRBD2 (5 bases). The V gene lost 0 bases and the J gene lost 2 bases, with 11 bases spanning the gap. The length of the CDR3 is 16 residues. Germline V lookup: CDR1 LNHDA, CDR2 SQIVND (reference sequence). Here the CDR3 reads CASSIDRAGTYNEQFF. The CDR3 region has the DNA TGTGCCAGTAGTATAGATAGGGCGGGTACCTACAATGAGCAGTTCTTC.

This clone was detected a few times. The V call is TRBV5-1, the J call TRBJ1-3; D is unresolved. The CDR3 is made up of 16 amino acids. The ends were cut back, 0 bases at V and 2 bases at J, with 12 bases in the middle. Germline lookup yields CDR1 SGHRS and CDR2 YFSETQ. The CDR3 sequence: CASSLDGGGTGNTIYF. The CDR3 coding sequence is TGCGCCAGCAGCTTGGATGGAGGAGGGACTGGAAACACCATATATTTT.

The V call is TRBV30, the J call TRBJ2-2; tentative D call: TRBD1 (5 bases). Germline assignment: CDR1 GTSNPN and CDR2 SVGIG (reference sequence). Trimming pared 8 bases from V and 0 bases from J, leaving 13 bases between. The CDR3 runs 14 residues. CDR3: CALPGRANTGELFF. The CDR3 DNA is TGTGCCCTCCCTGGCAGGGCGAACACCGGGGAGCTGTTTTTT.

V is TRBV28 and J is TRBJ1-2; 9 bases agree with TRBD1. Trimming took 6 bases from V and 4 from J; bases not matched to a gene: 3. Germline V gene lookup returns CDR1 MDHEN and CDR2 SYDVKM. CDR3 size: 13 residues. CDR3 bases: TGTGCCAGCAGGACAGGGGGTGTCTATGGCTACACCTTC. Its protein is CASRTGGVYGYTF.

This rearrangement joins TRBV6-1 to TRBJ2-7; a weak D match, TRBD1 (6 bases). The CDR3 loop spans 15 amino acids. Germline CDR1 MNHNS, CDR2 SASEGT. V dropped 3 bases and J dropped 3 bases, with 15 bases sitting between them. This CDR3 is CASSEMGDTNYEQYF. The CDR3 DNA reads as TGTGCCAGCAGTGAGATGGGGGACACCAACTACGAGCAGTACTTC.

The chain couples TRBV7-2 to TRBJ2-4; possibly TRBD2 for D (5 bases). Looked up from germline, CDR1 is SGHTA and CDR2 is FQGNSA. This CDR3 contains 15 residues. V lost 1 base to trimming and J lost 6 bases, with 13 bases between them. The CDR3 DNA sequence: TGTGCCAGCAGCTTAGAAGCGGCAGCCCGAAACATTCAGTACTTC. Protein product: CASSLEAAARNIQYF.

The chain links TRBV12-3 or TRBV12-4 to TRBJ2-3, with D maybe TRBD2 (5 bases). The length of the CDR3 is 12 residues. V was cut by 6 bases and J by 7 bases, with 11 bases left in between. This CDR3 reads CASSNTRNTQYF. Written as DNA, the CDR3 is TGTGCCAGCAGCAACACTAGGAATACGCAGTATTTT.